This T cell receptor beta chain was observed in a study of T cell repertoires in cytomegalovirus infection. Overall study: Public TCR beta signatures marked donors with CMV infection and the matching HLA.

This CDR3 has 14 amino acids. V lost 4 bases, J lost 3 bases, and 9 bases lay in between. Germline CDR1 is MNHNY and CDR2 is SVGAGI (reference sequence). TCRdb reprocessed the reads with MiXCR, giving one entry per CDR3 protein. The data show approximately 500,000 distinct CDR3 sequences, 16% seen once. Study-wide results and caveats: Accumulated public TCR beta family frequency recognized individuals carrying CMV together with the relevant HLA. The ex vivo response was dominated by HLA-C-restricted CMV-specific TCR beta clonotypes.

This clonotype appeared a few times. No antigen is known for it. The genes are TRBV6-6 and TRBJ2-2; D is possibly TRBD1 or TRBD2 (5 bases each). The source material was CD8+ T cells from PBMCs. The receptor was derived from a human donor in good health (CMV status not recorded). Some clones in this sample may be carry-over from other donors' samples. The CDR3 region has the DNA TGTGCCAGCAGTTCGGGGACGGACACCGGGGAGCTGTTTTTT. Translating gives CASSSGTDTGELFF.